The rows below give T cell receptor beta chains drawn from one sample of a study of T cell repertoires in cytomegalovirus infection. TCRdb re-derived calls from the reads in MiXCR, one entry per CDR3 protein. Of almost 550,000 distinct CDR3 sequences in the sample, about 17% were seen once. Source material: CD8+ T cells from PBMCs. Every receptor here comes from a human donor in good health (CMV status not recorded). Some clones in this sample may be carry-over from other donors' samples. Each CDR3 is given with its conserved first and last residue. A D gene is named only where the DNA matches it firmly.

J,V,length,D,CDR3
TRBJ2-2,TRBV7-6,14,-,CASSSTGAGGELFF
TRBJ2-7,TRBV7-9,15,TRBD1,CASTPRGDRNYEQYF
TRBJ2-5,TRBV4-2,19,TRBD2,CASSRSGLAGGPGGETQYF
TRBJ2-3,TRBV7-9,16,-,CASSLVRDRLRDTQYF
TRBJ2-1,TRBV5-4,15,-,CASSFDRRAYNEQFF
TRBJ2-1,TRBV7-9,16,TRBD2,CASSTISAGGYNEQFF
TRBJ2-7,TRBV20-1,14,TRBD1,CSAKEDRGAHEQYF
TRBJ1-5,TRBV12-3/TRBV12-4,16,-,CASSFSITGSNQPQHF
TRBJ1-1,TRBV7-2,15,-,CASSLAGLGIPEAFF
TRBJ2-5,TRBV12-3/TRBV12-4,15,-,CASSLGTFGMETQYF
TRBJ2-1,TRBV9,15,TRBD2,CASSSSGGAFNEQFF
TRBJ2-7,TRBV20-1,16,TRBD2,CSARSPLADESYEQYF
TRBJ1-5,TRBV28,15,TRBD1,CASSLNRGSNQPQHF
TRBJ2-3,TRBV28,15,TRBD2,CASLESREIADTQYF
TRBJ1-1,TRBV7-9,13,-,CASSLVGGIEAFF
TRBJ1-6,TRBV7-6,16,-,CASSLGIGGRNSPLHF
TRBJ1-1,TRBV6-5,17,-,CASSSGSLVGAWTEAFF
TRBJ1-1,TRBV30,13,-,CAWSSGRGGEAFF
TRBJ2-5,TRBV27,16,TRBD2,CASTGLAGGRQETQYF
TRBJ2-3,TRBV6-6,17,TRBD2,CASSYLVLAGVTDTQYF
TRBJ2-7,TRBV4-2,13,-,CASSQGGALEQYF
TRBJ2-1,TRBV3-1,16,-,CASSQDPTGFYNEQFF
TRBJ1-2,TRBV4-1,14,TRBD1,CASRPTGAGYGYTF
TRBJ1-1,TRBV7-9,14,TRBD1,CASSLGQGASEAFF
TRBJ1-1,TRBV27,15,TRBD1,CASNRDRGRYTEAFF
TRBJ2-7,TRBV4-1,16,-,CASSQDRLQSSYEQYF
TRBJ2-4,TRBV28,18,TRBD2,CASSLLLAGGIAKNIQYF
TRBJ2-1,TRBV7-4,16,TRBD2,CASSFLAGGPSDEQFF
TRBJ2-1,TRBV6-1,16,-,CASTLRHSGSYNEQFF
TRBJ2-1,TRBV15,14,-,CATSSDSSYNEQFF
TRBJ1-1,TRBV10-3,14,-,CAITEVTPNTEAFF
TRBJ2-6,TRBV7-6,16,TRBD1,CASTLSKGQGNRVLTF
TRBJ2-7,TRBV4-1,13,-,CASSQDIAYEQYF
TRBJ2-7,TRBV5-1,20,TRBD1,CASSLELWTGALGGSYEQYF
TRBJ2-3,TRBV2,15,TRBD2,CANPAGLEGTDTQYF
TRBJ1-5,TRBV19,17,-,CASSQRRGAVGNQPQHF
TRBJ2-5,TRBV2,12,-,CATHRDPETQYF
TRBJ1-5,TRBV7-9,15,-,CASSLGGNSNQPQHF
TRBJ2-5,TRBV27,12,-,CASSRPQETQYF
TRBJ2-7,TRBV5-6,14,-,CASSLGVSLYEQYF
TRBJ2-3,TRBV7-9,19,-,CASSLFPRTKTPSTDTQYF
TRBJ2-3,TRBV7-3,14,-,CASSWGGSTDTQYF
TRBJ2-7,TRBV7-2,14,TRBD1,CASSTPGQDYEQYF
TRBJ1-1,TRBV12-3/TRBV12-4,15,-,CASSPGARANTEAFF
TRBJ1-5,TRBV5-1,15,-,CASSPSGGGNQPQHF
TRBJ1-5,TRBV12-3/TRBV12-4,17,-,CASSPAHVEGRNQPQHF
TRBJ1-1,TRBV9,12,-,CASSVGGNEAFF
TRBJ2-7,TRBV12-3/TRBV12-4,15,-,CASSFSSGPGGGQYF
TRBJ2-7,TRBV7-9,17,TRBD2,CASSFVGDGLAGYEQYF
TRBJ1-1,TRBV4-1,13,-,CASSQDNRIEAFF
TRBJ1-6,TRBV5-6,14,TRBD1,CASSAATGKSPLHF
TRBJ2-2,TRBV12-5,14,-,CASGSAENTGELFF
TRBJ2-7,TRBV6-1,12,TRBD2,CASKSGRHEQYF
TRBJ1-2,TRBV11-2,16,TRBD1,CASSLPQQGADYGYTF
TRBJ2-1,TRBV6-6,14,TRBD2,CASSHLGGSNEQFF